This T cell receptor beta chain came from a study of blood T cell repertoires in COVID-19. Looking at the study overall: Samples came from the United States, Italy and Spain, spanning acute and convalescent COVID-19. The cDNA or gDNA used as material had been derived from T cells, B-cell-depleted T cells, or PBMCs.

In the original analysis: Nucleated cell counts were estimated from reference gene primer amplification. Clones were read by immunoSEQ multiplex PCR, and TCRdb kept only the in-frame ones, dropping some. D and trimming were read from the DNA, whereas the V and J calls and clone size are those reported in that table. The table has about 110,000 clones, 75% to 90% seen once. J lost 0 bases, V lost 8 bases, and 5 bases had no gene match. Per germline, CDR1 SGHAT and CDR2 FQNNGV. CDR3 length: 14 amino acids. The TCR originated in a woman of 80 years or more with acute or convalescent COVID-19. The genes are TRBV11-2 and TRBJ2-7, with 9 bases identical to TRBD2. The sequencing input was peripheral blood. The CDR3 is CASGGGGSSYEQYF. As DNA, the CDR3 is TGTGCCAGCGGCGGGGGGGGGAGCTCCTACGAGCAGTACTTC.